What follows are 27 T cell receptor beta chains derived from one specimen sequenced in a study of T cell changes during pregnancy in multiple sclerosis. The protocol was immunoSEQ multiplex PCR, while the TCRdb copy is restricted to in-frame clones and leaves out a portion. Counted here are about 110,000 clones, roughly 89% occurring once; the ten biggest clones make up around 1.6%. The sample in question was peripheral blood, obtained before pregnancy. All receptors derive from a female donor with multiple sclerosis, enrolled in a pregnancy study.

J is TRBJ2-5 and V is TRBV5-5, with 12 bases matching TRBD1. This CDR3 region has 14 residues. CDR1 SGHKS and CDR2 YYEKEE come from the germline V gene (reference sequence). The ends lost 5 bases at V and 7 bases at J; junction bases unmatched: 6. The CDR3 region is CASRKGQGAGTQYF. CDR3 coding DNA: TGTGCCAGCAGAAAGGGACAGGGGGCCGGGACCCAGTACTTC. The variable domain in full, with the rest retrieved from reference TRBV5-5 and TRBJ2-5, is DAGVTQSPTHLIKTRGQQVTLRCSPISGHKSVSWYQQVLGQGPQFIFQYYEKEERGRGNFPDRFSARQFPNYSSELNVNALLLGDSALYLCASRKGQGAGTQYFGPGTRLLVL.

This rearrangement joins TRBV27 to TRBJ1-1; D is perhaps TRBD1 (6 bases). Trimming cost V 4 bases and J 3 bases, with 15 bases left between them. From germline, CDR1 is MNHEY and CDR2 SMNVEV (reference sequence). The CDR3 contains 15 residues. The CDR3 sequence: CASSSIQGSYTEAFF. The CDR3 DNA follows: TGTGCCAGCAGTTCAATTCAGGGGTCGTACACTGAAGCTTTCTTT.

The CDR3 bases are TGTGCCAGCAGCTTAGCGCCTCTAGGAGGTTCACCCCTCCACTTT. Amino acid sequence: CASSLAPLGGSPLHF. V gene TRBV7-8 combines with J gene TRBJ1-6; D remains unclear. Trimming stripped 0 bases from V and 9 bases from J, with 12 bases between. Looked up from germline, CDR1 is SGHVS and CDR2 is FQNEAQ. The CDR3 extends over 15 amino acids.

The chain couples TRBV27 to TRBJ2-1; no reliable D call. Germline values: CDR1 MNHEY, CDR2 SMNVEV (reference sequence). CDR3 length: 14 amino acids. The ends were cut back, 3 bases at V and 0 bases at J, with 6 bases in the middle. CDR3 in amino acids: CASSFKSSYNEQFF. The CDR3 DNA follows: TGTGCCAGCAGTTTTAAGAGCTCCTACAATGAGCAGTTCTTC.

The gene calls are TRBV13 and TRBJ2-7, with 7 bases fitting TRBD2. Trimming removed 1 base from V and 5 bases from J; junction bases left unmatched: 5. CDR3 length: 14 residues. Germline-derived CDR1 and CDR2 are PRHDT and FYEKMQ (reference sequence). The CDR3 sequence: CASSLAGLFNEQYF. DNA of the CDR3: TGTGCCAGCAGCTTAGCGGGACTATTCAACGAGCAGTACTTC. Looking up the rest from reference TRBV13 and TRBJ2-7 gives the full variable domain: AAGVIQSPRHLIKEKRETATLKCYPIPRHDTVYWYQQGPGQDPQFLISFYEKMQSDKGSIPDRFSAQQFSDYHSELNMSSLELGDSALYFCASSLAGLFNEQYFGPGTRLTVT.

The chain recombines TRBV6-1 with TRBJ1-2; TRBD1 aligns across 9 bases. The CDR3 runs 18 residues. Germline trimming cut 3 bases from V and 6 bases from J; bases unmatched to any gene: 17. Germline CDR1 MNHNS, CDR2 SASEGT. The CDR3 sequence: CASSEDRGYANRFNGYTF. DNA for the CDR3: TGTGCCAGCAGTGAGGACAGGGGCTACGCCAACCGCTTCAATGGCTACACCTTC.

This clone has more than one count but fewer than ten. The chain recombines TRBV5-4 with TRBJ2-4; tentatively, D is TRBD1 (6 bases). Germline V gives CDR1 SGHNT, CDR2 YYREEE (reference sequence). The V gene lost 1 base and the J gene lost 7 bases, with 15 bases spanning the gap. The CDR3 sequence is 15 residues long. CDR3 DNA: TGTGCCAGCAGCTTGCCCCGGGCAGGGGACAACATTCAGTACTTC. Protein sequence: CASSLPRAGDNIQYF.

This clone was counted a few times. This chain links TRBV2 with TRBJ1-6; tentatively, D is TRBD1 (6 bases). The CDR3 loop spans 13 amino acids. Germline lookup yields CDR1 SNHLY and CDR2 FYNNEI. With 5 bases removed from V and 8 bases from J, the gap between germline ends came to 10 bases. Written as DNA, the CDR3 is TGTGCCAGCAGTAGACAGGTTTATTCACCCCTCCACTTT. Encoded protein: CASSRQVYSPLHF.

This chain links TRBV14 with TRBJ1-3; D is uncertain. CDR3 length: 16 residues. Trimming removed 4 bases at V and 0 bases at J, with 13 bases between. Germline CDR1 SGHDN, CDR2 FVKESK. The CDR3 protein is CASSPNEPRSGNTIYF. In DNA, the CDR3 is TGTGCCAGCAGCCCCAATGAACCGCGCTCTGGAAACACCATATATTTT.

This chain links TRBV28 with TRBJ1-5; the D gene is possibly TRBD1 (6 bases). V gave up 5 bases and J gave up 5 bases, with 13 bases separating them. CDR1 MDHEN and CDR2 SYDVKM come from the germline V gene. The CDR3 contains 14 residues. The CDR3 DNA follows: TGTGCCAGCAGTCTCAGGGGTCCTCATCAGCCCCAGCATTTT. Protein sequence: CASSLRGPHQPQHF. Together with reference TRBV28 and TRBJ1-5, the CDR3 gives the full variable domain: DVKVTQSSRYLVKRTGEKVFLECVQDMDHENMFWYRQDPGLGLRLIYFSYDVKMKEKGDIPEGYSVSREKKERFSLILESASTNQTSMYLCASSLRGPHQPQHFGDGTRLSIL.

V gene TRBV11-2 combines with J gene TRBJ2-7, with D perhaps matching TRBD1 (6 bases). V was clipped by 0 bases and J by 3 bases, with 6 bases between them. Germline loops: CDR1 SGHAT, CDR2 FQNNGV. The CDR3 contains 13 residues. CDR3 DNA: TGTGCCAGCAGCTTAGACAGGGGCTACGAGCAGTACTTC. This sequence encodes CASSLDRGYEQYF.

V gene TRBV9 combines with J gene TRBJ1-5, with D uncertain. The V gene's germline CDR1 is SGDLS and CDR2 YYNGEE. CDR3 size: 15 residues. V was pared by 4 bases and J by 3 bases, with 14 bases between. CDR3 amino acids: CASSSNTGDNQPQHF. CDR3 sequence (DNA): TGTGCCAGCAGCTCCAACACCGGGGACAATCAGCCCCAGCATTTT.

The rearrangement links TRBV9 to TRBJ2-1, with D possibly being TRBD1 (5 bases). Germline V gene data show CDR1 as SGDLS and CDR2 as YYNGEE. The ends were cut back, 0 bases at V and 7 bases at J, with 11 bases in the middle. The CDR3 spans 14 residues. The CDR3 DNA reads as TGTGCCAGCAGCGTAGACCAGGGCCCGAATGAGCAGTTCTTC. It translates to CASSVDQGPNEQFF.

The chain combines TRBV6-1 with TRBJ1-5; D ambiguous. V lost 1 base, J lost 4 bases, and 5 bases lay in between. This CDR3 region has 13 residues. Germline V gene lookup returns CDR1 MNHNS and CDR2 SASEGT. In DNA, the CDR3 is TGTGCCAGCAGTGAAGGCGTGAATCAGCCCCAGCATTTT. Protein: CASSEGVNQPQHF.

V gene TRBV11-3 combines with J gene TRBJ1-5; 7 nucleotides align to TRBD1. The V and J ends lost 5 bases and 7 bases, in that order; junction bases with no gene match: 17. The CDR3 consists of 17 residues. Per the germline V gene, CDR1 is SGHNT and CDR2 is YENEEA. This CDR3 reads CASSVSGTAPIGQPQHF. In DNA form, the CDR3 reads TGTGCCAGCAGCGTCTCCGGGACAGCTCCTATAGGGCAGCCCCAGCATTTT.

The gene calls are TRBV5-1 and TRBJ2-7; 11 bases agree with TRBD2. Germline assignment: CDR1 SGHRS and CDR2 YFSETQ. The J segment lost 2 bases and the V segment lost 3 bases, leaving 13 bases of the junction unmatched. The CDR3 has 18 residues. The CDR3 sequence is CASSSSLTGLAATYEQYF. As DNA, the CDR3 is TGCGCCAGCAGCTCGAGTCTTACGGGACTAGCGGCAACCTACGAGCAGTACTTC.

The chain is built from TRBV6-1 and TRBJ1-2; 10 bases line up with TRBD1. The CDR3 extends over 15 amino acids. Germline assignment: CDR1 MNHNS and CDR2 SASEGT. After removal of 5 bases from V and 5 bases from J, the junction contained 8 bases not matched to a gene. The CDR3 spells CASSTSSDRGYGYTF. In nucleotides, the CDR3 is TGTGCCAGCAGTACTTCCTCGGACAGGGGGTATGGCTACACCTTC.

CDR3 bases: TGTGCCAGCAGTTGGCGAGGGATCTATGGCTACACCTTC. It codes for CASSWRGIYGYTF. The chain has TRBV28 and TRBJ1-2; D gene unclear. CDR1 is MDHEN and CDR2 is SYDVKM in the germline V gene. The CDR3 loop spans 13 amino acids. The germline V and J ends were trimmed by 4 bases and 4 bases, with 10 bases remaining between them.

In DNA, the CDR3 is TGTGCCAGTAGTATTCACCGACAGACTGAAGCTTTCTTT. Its protein is CASSIHRQTEAFF. The genes are TRBV19 and TRBJ1-1, with D maybe TRBD1 (5 bases). Trimming cost V 3 bases and J 5 bases, with 10 bases left between them. The CDR3 is made up of 13 amino acids. Germline V lookup: CDR1 LNHDA, CDR2 SQIVND (reference sequence).

This clone appeared a single time. As DNA, the CDR3 is TGTGCCAGCGGGGGGTCCTCCCTAGGCACAGATACGCAGTATTTT. Its protein is CASGGSSLGTDTQYF. J is TRBJ2-3 and V is TRBV7-3; maybe TRBD2 (6 bases). Trimming shortened V by 8 bases and J by 1 base, and 16 bases separated the two germline ends. CDR1 is SGHTA and CDR2 is FQGTGA in the germline V gene. The CDR3 is made up of 15 amino acids.

This chain uses TRBV29-1 with TRBJ2-1; 12 bases match TRBD2. CDR3 size: 15 residues. Germline V CDR1 and CDR2: SQVTM, ANQGSEA. V shed 1 base, J shed 3 bases, and the junction held 1 base outside the gene matches. DNA for the CDR3: TGCAGCGTTGAAGTGGGACTAGCGGGCTACAATGAGCAGTTCTTC. Residues: CSVEVGLAGYNEQFF.

V usage is TRBV7-2 and J usage is TRBJ2-7; 12 bases line up with TRBD2. The CDR3 totals 15 residues. CDR1 SGHTA and CDR2 FQGNSA come from the germline V gene. V shed 5 bases and J 2 bases; nucleotides not matched to a gene: 4. For the CDR3, the DNA is TGTGCCAGCAGCCCTGGACTAGCGGGGACCTACGAGCAGTACTTC. Protein sequence: CASSPGLAGTYEQYF.

Turning to this clone: Compared with germline, one end of the junction differs, possibly owing to a read error. The chain employs TRBV5-1 and TRBJ1-1; no definite D call. Germline CDR1 is SGHRS and CDR2 is YFSETQ. This CDR3 has 13 residues. CDR3 DNA: TGTGCCAGCAGCTTGGCGGTGAGGGCAGAAGCTTTCTTT. Translating it yields CASSLAVRAEAFF.

This chain connects TRBV6-1 to TRBJ1-3, with D unresolved. In germline, CDR1 is MNHNS, CDR2 SASEGT. The CDR3 is 15 amino acids. The V gene lost 1 base and the J gene lost 0 bases, with 7 bases spanning the gap. The CDR3 region is CASSEVTISGNTIYF. The CDR3, as DNA: TGTGCCAGCAGTGAAGTTACAATCTCTGGAAACACCATATATTTT.

The V gene is TRBV7-9, the J gene TRBJ1-6; 12 nucleotides align to TRBD1. Germline trimming cut 5 bases from V and 10 bases from J; bases unmatched to any gene: 6. The CDR3 covers 15 residues. Germline CDR1 SEHNR, CDR2 FQNEAQ (reference sequence). The CDR3, as DNA: TGTGCCAGCAGCCTCCGGGACAGGGGGCTATCACCCCTCCACTTT. Its translation: CASSLRDRGLSPLHF.

The gene calls are TRBV27 and TRBJ2-1; maybe TRBD2 (6 bases). Germline values: CDR1 MNHEY, CDR2 SMNVEV (reference sequence). Trimming removed 5 bases at V and 8 bases at J, with 19 bases between. This CDR3 spans 15 amino acids. For the CDR3, the DNA is TGTGCCAGCAGTCTTACTCTGACTAGATTTGATGAGCAGTTCTTC. It yields the protein CASSLTLTRFDEQFF.

This clone turned up a few times. This chain connects TRBV19 to TRBJ1-5; 7 bases line up with TRBD1. The CDR3 spans 15 residues. V was clipped by 5 bases and J by 3 bases; unmatched bases: 7. CDR1 and CDR2 from the germline V gene are LNHDA and SQIVND (reference sequence). CDR3 nucleotides: TGTGCCAGTAGTCCCGCCGACAGGGCCAATCAGCCCCAGCATTTT. Amino acids: CASSPADRANQPQHF.